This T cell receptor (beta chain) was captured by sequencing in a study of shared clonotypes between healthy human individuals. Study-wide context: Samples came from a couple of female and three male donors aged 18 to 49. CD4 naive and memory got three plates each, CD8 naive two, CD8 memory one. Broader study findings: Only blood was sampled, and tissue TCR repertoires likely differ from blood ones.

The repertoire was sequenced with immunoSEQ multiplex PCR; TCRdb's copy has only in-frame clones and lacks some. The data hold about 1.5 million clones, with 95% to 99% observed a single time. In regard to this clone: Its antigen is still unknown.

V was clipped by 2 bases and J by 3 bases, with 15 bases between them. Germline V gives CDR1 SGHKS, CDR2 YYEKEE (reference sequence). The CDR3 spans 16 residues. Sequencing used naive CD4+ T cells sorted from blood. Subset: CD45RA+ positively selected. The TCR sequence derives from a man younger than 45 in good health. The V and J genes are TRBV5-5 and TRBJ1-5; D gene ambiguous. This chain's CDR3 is CASSLSGGRLNQPQHF. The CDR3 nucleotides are TGTGCCAGCAGCTTAAGCGGAGGAAGACTCAATCAGCCCCAGCATTTT.